Sequencing of this T cell receptor (beta chain) was carried out in a study of control samples from healthy donors and cancer patients. The CDR3 is 17 residues long. V shed 6 bases and J 3 bases; nucleotides not matched to a gene: 6. Germline CDR1 ENHRY, CDR2 SYGVKD. Profiling relied on immunoSEQ multiplex PCR, and the TCRdb table lists in-frame clones only, not all of them. Here the sample spans about 76,000 clones, 89% being singletons. The source material was PBMCs. The V gene is TRBV10-3, the J gene TRBJ2-2; 14 nucleotides match TRBD2. This clonotype was obtained from a woman aged 50 to 65 with colorectal cancer. The CDR3 region has the DNA TGTGCCATCAGGCCGGGACTAGCGGGGGCCCACACCGGGGAGCTGTTTTTT. Translation: CAIRPGLAGAHTGELFF.